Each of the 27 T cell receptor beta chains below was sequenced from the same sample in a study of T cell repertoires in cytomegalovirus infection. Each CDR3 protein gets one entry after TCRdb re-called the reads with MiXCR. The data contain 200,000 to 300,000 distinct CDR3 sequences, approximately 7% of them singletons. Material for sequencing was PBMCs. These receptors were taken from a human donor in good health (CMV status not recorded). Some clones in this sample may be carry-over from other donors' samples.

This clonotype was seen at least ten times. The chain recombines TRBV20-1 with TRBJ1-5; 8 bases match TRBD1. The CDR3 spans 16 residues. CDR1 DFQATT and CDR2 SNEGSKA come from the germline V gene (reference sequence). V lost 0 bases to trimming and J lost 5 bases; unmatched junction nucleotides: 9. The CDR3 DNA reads TGCAGTGCTAGAGATAATTGGCAGGGGGCCTATCAGCCCCAGCATTTT. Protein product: CSARDNWQGAYQPQHF.

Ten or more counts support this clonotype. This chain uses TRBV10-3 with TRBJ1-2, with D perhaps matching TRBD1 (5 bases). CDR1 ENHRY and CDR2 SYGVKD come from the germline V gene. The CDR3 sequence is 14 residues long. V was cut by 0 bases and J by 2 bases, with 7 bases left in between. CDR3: CAISESTENYGYTF. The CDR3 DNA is TGTGCCATCAGTGAGTCGACAGAAAACTATGGCTACACCTTC.

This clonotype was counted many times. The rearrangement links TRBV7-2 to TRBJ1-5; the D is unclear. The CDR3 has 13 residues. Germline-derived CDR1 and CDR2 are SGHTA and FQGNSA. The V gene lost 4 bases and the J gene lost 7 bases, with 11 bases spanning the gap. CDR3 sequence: CASSSDGGQPQHF. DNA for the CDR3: TGTGCCAGCAGCTCGGACGGAGGGCAGCCCCAGCATTTT.

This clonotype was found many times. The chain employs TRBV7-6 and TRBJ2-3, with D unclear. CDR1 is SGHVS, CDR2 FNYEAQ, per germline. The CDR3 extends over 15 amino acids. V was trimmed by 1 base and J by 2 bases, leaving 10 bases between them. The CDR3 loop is CASSLDPSITDTQYF. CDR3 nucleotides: TGTGCCAGCAGCTTAGACCCGTCTATCACAGATACGCAGTATTTT.

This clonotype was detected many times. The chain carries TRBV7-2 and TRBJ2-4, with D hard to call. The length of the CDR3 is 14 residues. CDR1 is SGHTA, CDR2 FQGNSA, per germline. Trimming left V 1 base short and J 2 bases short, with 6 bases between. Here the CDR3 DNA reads TGTGCCAGCAGCTTAGGGGCTACCAAAAACATTCAGTACTTC. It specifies CASSLGATKNIQYF.

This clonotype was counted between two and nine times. CDR3 nucleotides: TGCGCCAGCAGTCGACGGCGATTTAACAGGGGGTTTAGCACAGATACGCAGTATTTT. Its translation: CASSRRRFNRGFSTDTQYF. The V call is TRBV23-1, the J call TRBJ2-3, with 8 positions matching TRBD1. TRBV23-1 qualifies as an ORF whose function is uncertain. J gave up 0 bases and V 4 bases, and 15 bases lay outside the gene matches. CDR3 length: 19 amino acids.

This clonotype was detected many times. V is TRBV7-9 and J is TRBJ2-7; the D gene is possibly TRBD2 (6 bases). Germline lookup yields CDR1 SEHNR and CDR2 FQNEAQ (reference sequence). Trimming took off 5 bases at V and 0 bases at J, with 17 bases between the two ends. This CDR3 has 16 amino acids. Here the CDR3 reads CASSLADYTSSYEQYF. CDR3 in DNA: TGTGCCAGCAGCCTGGCGGACTACACGAGCTCCTACGAGCAGTACTTC.

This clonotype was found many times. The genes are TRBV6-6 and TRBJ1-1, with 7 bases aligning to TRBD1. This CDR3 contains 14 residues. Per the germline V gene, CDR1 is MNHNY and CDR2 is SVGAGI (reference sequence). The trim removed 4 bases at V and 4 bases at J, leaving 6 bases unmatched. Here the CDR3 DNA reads TGTGCCAGCAGTTTCGTTGCAGGGGGCACTGAAGCTTTCTTT. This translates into CASSFVAGGTEAFF.

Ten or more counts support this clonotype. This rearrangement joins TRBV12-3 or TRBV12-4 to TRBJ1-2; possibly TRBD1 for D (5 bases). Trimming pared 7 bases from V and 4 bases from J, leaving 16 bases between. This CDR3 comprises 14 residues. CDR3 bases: TGTGCCAGCACCCGGGGGGTGTGGGCCTATGGCTACACCTTC. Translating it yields CASTRGVWAYGYTF.

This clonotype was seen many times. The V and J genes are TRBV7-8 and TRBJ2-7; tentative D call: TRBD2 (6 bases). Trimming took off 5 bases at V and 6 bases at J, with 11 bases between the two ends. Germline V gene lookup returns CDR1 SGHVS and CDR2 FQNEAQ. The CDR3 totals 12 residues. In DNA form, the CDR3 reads TGTGCCAGCAGCCACTCGGAGGGCGAGCAGTACTTC. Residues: CASSHSEGEQYF.

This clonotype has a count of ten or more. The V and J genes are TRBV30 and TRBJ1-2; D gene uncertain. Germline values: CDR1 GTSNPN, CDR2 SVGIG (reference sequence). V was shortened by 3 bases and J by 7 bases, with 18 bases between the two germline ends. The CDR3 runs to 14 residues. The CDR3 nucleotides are TGTGCCTGGAGCCCGGCCTCCAGTGGATTTGGCTACACCTTC. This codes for CAWSPASSGFGYTF. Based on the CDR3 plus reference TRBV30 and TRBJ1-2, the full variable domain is SQTIHQWPATLVQPVGSPLSLECTVEGTSNPNLYWYRQAAGRGLQLLFYSVGIGQISSEVPQNLSASRPQDRQFILSSKKLLLSDSGFYLCAWSPASSGFGYTFGSGTRLTVV.

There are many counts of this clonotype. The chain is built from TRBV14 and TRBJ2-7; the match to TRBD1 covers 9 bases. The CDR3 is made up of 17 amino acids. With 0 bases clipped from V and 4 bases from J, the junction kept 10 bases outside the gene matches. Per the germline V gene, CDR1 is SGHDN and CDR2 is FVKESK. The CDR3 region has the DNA TGTGCCAGCAGCCAAGAGGTGTCGGGACAGGGAAAATACGAGCAGTACTTC. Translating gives CASSQEVSGQGKYEQYF.

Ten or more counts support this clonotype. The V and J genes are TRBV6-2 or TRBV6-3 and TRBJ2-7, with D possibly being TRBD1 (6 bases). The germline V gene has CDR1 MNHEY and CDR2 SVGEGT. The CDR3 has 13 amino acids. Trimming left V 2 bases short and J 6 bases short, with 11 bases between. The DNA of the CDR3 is TGTGCCAGCAGTTACGAACAGGGAACCGAGCAGTACTTC. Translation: CASSYEQGTEQYF.

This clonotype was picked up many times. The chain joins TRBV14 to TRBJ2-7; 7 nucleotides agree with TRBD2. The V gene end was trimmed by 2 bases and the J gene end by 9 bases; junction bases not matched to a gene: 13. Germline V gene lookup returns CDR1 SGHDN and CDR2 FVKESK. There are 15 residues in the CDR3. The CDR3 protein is CASSQITGGRGRQYF. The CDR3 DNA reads TGTGCCAGCAGCCAAATCACCGGTGGGAGGGGACGGCAGTACTTC.

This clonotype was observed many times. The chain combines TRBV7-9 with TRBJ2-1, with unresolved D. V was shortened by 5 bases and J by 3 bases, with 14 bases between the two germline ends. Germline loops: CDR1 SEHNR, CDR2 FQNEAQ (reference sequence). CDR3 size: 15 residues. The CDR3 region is CASSPRTGDYNEQFF. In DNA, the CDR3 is TGTGCCAGCAGCCCGCGGACGGGCGACTACAATGAGCAGTTCTTC.

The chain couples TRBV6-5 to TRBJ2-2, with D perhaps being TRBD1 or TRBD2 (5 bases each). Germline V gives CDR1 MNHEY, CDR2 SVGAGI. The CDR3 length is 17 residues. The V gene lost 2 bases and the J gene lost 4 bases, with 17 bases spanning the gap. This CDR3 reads CASSYLHGTHSTGELFF. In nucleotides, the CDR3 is TGTGCCAGCAGTTACCTTCACGGGACCCATTCCACCGGGGAGCTGTTTTTT.

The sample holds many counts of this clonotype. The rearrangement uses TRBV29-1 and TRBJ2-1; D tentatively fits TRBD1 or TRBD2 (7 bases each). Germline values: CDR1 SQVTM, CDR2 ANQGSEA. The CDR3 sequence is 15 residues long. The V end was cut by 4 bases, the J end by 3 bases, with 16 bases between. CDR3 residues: CSVVLQGGFYNEQFF. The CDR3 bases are TGCAGCGTTGTACTCCAGGGGGGGTTCTACAATGAGCAGTTCTTC.

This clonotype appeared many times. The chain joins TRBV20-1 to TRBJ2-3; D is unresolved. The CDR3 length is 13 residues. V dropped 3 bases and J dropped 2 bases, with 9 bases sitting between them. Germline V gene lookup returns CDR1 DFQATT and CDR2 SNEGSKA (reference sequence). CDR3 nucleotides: TGCAGTGCTAGTGATGGTAACACAGATACGCAGTATTTT. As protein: CSASDGNTDTQYF.

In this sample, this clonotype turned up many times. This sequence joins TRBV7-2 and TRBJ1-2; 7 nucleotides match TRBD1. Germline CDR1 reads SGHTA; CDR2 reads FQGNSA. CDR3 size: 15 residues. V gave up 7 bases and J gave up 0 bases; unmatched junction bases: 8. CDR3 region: CASTSRTGANYGYTF. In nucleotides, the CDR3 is TGTGCCAGCACCTCGAGGACAGGAGCTAACTATGGCTACACCTTC.

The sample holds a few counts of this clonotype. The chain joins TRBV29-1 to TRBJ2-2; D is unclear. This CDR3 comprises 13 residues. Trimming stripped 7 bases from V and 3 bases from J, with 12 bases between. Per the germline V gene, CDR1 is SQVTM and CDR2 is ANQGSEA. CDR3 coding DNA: TGCAGCGGATCGCCTTCCTACACCGGGGAGCTGTTTTTT. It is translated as CSGSPSYTGELFF.

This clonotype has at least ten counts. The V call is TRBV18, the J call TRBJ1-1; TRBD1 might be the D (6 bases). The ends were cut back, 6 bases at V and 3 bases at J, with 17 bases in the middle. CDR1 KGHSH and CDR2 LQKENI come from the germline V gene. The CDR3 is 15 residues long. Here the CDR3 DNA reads TGTGCCAGCTCCTCCCTGGTGGGACAAGACACTGAAGCTTTCTTT. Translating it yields CASSSLVGQDTEAFF.

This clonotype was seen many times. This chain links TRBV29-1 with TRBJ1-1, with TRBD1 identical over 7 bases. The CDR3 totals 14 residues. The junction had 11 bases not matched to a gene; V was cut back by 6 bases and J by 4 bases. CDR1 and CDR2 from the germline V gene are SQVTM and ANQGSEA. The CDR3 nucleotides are TGCAGCGTGGAAAACAGGGGAGAGACCACTGAAGCTTTCTTT. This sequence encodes CSVENRGETTEAFF.

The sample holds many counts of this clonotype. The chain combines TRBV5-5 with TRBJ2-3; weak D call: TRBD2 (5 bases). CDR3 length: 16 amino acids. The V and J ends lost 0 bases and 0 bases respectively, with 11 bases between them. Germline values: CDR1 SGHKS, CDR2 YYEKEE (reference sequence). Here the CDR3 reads CASSLEAEASTDTQYF. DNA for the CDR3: TGTGCCAGCAGCTTGGAAGCGGAAGCTAGCACAGATACGCAGTATTTT.

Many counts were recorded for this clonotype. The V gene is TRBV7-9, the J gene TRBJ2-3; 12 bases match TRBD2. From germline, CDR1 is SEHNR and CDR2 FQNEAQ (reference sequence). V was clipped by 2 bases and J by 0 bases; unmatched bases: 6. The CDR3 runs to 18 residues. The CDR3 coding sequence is TGTGCCAGCAGCTTAACCCGACTAGCGGGAGCTAGCACAGATACGCAGTATTTT. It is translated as CASSLTRLAGASTDTQYF.

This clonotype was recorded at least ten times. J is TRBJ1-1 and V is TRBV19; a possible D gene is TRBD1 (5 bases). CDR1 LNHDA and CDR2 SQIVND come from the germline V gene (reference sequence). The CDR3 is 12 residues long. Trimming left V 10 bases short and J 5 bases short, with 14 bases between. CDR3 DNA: TGTGCCACCACTAGGGGAGAAACTGAAGCTTTCTTT. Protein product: CATTRGETEAFF.

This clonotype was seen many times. For the CDR3, the DNA is TGTGCCAGCAGCTTAGCCCGGACTAGCGGGGGTGAGACCCAGTACTTC. Translation gives CASSLARTSGGETQYF. J is TRBJ2-5 and V is TRBV7-6; 13 bases are shared with TRBD2. Per germline, CDR1 SGHVS and CDR2 FNYEAQ. J gave up 5 bases and V 0 bases, and 3 bases lay outside the gene matches. CDR3 size: 16 residues. Full variable domain (remainder filled in from reference TRBV7-6 and TRBJ2-5): GAGVSQSPRYKVTKRGQDVALRCDPISGHVSLYWYRQALGQGPEFLTYFNYEAQQDKSGLPNDRFSAERPEGSISTLTIQRTEQRDSAMYRCASSLARTSGGETQYFGPGTRLLVL.

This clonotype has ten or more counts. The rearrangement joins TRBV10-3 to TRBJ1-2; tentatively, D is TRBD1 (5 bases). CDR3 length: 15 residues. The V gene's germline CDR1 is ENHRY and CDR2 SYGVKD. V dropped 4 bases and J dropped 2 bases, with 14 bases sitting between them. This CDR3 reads CAISAGEGMNYGYTF. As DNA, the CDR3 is TGTGCCATCAGTGCCGGAGAGGGGATGAACTATGGCTACACCTTC.